Reported below is one T cell receptor (beta chain). As originally analysed: Estimation of nucleated cell counts relied on the amplification of reference gene primers. Repertoires were generated with immunoSEQ multiplex PCR, while TCRdb's copy carries only in-frame clones and drops some. V, J and clone size derive from that table, while D and trimming were established from the DNA sequence. The sample lists approximately 77,000 clones; about nine tenths were seen once. The sample belongs to a study of blood T cell repertoires in COVID-19. In the study overall: Donors in the United States, Italy and Spain gave samples during acute or convalescent COVID-19. Sample material is recorded as cDNA or gDNA derived from T cells, B-cell-depleted T cells, or PBMCs.

This CDR3 comprises 13 residues. Trimming removed 5 bases from V and 0 bases from J, with 8 bases in between. Per germline, CDR1 SGHDT and CDR2 YYEEEE. The receptor was isolated from a man younger than 45 with acute or convalescent COVID-19. The specimen sequenced was peripheral blood. This chain connects TRBV5-6 to TRBJ1-2; no clear D. CDR3 sequence: CASRMTPNYGYTF. The CDR3 coding sequence is TGTGCCAGCAGGATGACACCTAACTATGGCTACACCTTC.